The present T cell receptor (beta chain) was sequenced within a study of blood T cells in healthy people across ages. The authors ran a second PCR of 7 to 11 cycles using a sample-barcoded 5' primer and a J-beta primer mix. MiXCR, run by TCRdb on the 5' RACE reads, gives a single entry per CDR3 protein. This table holds 1.5 million to 2 million distinct CDR3 sequences, roughly two fifths found once. Trimming took 6 bases from V and 5 from J, leaving 11 bases between them. The germline gives CDR1 SQVTM, CDR2 ANQGSEA. This CDR3 spans 12 amino acids. The TCR comes from a human donor in good health. The sequencing sample was made of blood. This sequence joins TRBV29-1 and TRBJ2-1; D is ambiguous. The CDR3 coding sequence is TGCAGCGTCTCGGACCTCAACAATGAGCAGTTCTTC. It codes for CSVSDLNNEQFF.